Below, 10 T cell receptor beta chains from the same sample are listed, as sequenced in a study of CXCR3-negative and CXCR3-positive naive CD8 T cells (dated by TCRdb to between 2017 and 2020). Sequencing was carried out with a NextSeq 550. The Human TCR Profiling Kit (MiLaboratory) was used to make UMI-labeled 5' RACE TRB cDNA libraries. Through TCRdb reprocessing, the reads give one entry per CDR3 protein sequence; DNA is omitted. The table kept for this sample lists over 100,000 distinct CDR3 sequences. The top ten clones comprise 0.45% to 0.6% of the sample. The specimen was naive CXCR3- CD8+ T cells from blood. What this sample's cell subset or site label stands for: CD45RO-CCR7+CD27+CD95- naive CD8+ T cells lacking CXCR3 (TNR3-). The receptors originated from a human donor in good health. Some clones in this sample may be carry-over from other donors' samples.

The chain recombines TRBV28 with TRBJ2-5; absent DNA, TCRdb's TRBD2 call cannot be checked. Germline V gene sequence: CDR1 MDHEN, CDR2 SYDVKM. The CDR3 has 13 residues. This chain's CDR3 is CATREGTQETQYF.

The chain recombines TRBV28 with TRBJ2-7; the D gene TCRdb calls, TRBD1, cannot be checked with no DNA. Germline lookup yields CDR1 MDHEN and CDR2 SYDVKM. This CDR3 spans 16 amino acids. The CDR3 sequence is CASSLRGRPFVGGQYF.

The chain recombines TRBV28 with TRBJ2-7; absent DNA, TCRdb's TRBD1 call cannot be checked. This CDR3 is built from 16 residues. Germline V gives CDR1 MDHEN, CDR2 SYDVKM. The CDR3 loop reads CASTLEYGGTTYEQYF.

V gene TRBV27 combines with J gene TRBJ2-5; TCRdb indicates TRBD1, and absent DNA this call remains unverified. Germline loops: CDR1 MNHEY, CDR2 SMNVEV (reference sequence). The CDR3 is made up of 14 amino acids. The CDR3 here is CASSFGGGGETQYF.

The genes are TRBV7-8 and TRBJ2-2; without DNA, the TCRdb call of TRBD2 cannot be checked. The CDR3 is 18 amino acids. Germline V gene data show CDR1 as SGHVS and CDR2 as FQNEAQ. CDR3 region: CASSLRTSGPGWTGELFF.

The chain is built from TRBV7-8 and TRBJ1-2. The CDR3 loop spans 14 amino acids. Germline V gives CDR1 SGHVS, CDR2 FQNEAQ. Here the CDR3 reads CASSLWTRNYGYTF.

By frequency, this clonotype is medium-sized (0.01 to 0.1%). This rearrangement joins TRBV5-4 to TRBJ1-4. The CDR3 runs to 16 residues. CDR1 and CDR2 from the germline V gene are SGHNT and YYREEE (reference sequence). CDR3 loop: CASSLSPQETNEKLFF.

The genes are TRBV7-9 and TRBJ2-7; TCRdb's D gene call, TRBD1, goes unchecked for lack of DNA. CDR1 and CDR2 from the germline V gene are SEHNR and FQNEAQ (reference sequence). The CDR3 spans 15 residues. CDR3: CASSSSDRGLLEQYF.

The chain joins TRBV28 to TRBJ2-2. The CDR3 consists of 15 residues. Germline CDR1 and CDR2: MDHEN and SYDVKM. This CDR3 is CASRTDRSYTGELFF.

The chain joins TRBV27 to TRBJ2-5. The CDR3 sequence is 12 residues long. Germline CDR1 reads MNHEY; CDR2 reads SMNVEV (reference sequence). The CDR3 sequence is CASSLYGETQYF.